The rows below give T cell receptor beta chains drawn from one sample of a study of identical twins. From the 5' RACE reads, TCRdb called clonotypes with MiXCR, one entry per CDR3 protein. The sample contains 500,000 to 550,000 distinct CDR3 sequences, 20% to 25% of which appear only once. Separately, the same data were catalogued under a study of T cells expressing NK-cell markers.

The specimen sequenced was CD4+ T cells sorted from blood. The receptors stem from a woman between 18 and 29 years old in good health. The CDR3 runs from the conserved cysteine through the conserved F or W. The D gene is left open where the match is weak. For some rows the clone size is stated as once, few or many, or as a class when expanded; others skip it.

DNA	CDR3	D	V	J	size
TGTGCCAGCAGTTACTCGTACAGGGGAGAGACCCAGTACTTC	CASSYSYRGETQYF	TRBD1	TRBV6-5	TRBJ2-5	.
TGTGCCAGCGCCGTGTTCGGGGGATCCGTCTATGGCTACACCTTC	CASAVFGGSVYGYTF	.	TRBV6-1	TRBJ1-2	.
TGTGCCAGCAGCTTACTAGCGGGAGTTTCCTACGAGCAGTACTTC	CASSLLAGVSYEQYF	TRBD2	TRBV12-3/TRBV12-4	TRBJ2-7	few
TGTGCCAGCAGCCAACATGGAAACACCATATATTTT	CASSQHGNTIYF	.	TRBV12-3/TRBV12-4	TRBJ1-3	few
TGTGCCAGCAGTTACCGTGGACAGGGCTTCTACGAGCAGTACTTC	CASSYRGQGFYEQYF	TRBD1	TRBV6-2/TRBV6-3	TRBJ2-7	few
TGCAGTGCTAGGGCACCGGGGGAAGGGACCCAGTACTTC	CSARAPGEGTQYF	.	TRBV20-1	TRBJ2-5	.
TGCAGTGTAACGGGGGGCCGCACAGATACGCAGTATTTT	CSVTGGRTDTQYF	.	TRBV20-1	TRBJ2-3	.
TGCAGTGCTAGGGGTAGCGGGGGGGCGTGGGAGCAGTACTTC	CSARGSGGAWEQYF	TRBD2	TRBV20-1	TRBJ2-7	.
TGTGCCAGCTCAGCCACTTGGGGAGATGGCTACACCTTC	CASSATWGDGYTF	.	TRBV18	TRBJ1-2	many
TGTGCCAGCCGACAGTTAAAGAGCGACGAGCAGTACTTC	CASRQLKSDEQYF	.	TRBV6-1	TRBJ2-7	few
TGCAGCGCCGACCCTTATAAAGCGTGGACCCAGTACTTC	CSADPYKAWTQYF	.	TRBV29-1	TRBJ2-5	many
TGCAGCGTTGGGAGGCTAGCGACTGAGCAGTTCTTC	CSVGRLATEQFF	.	TRBV29-1	TRBJ2-1	many
TGTGCCAGCAGCACCGGCCCCCACGACGAGCAGTACTTC	CASSTGPHDEQYF	.	TRBV9	TRBJ2-7	few
TGTGCCAGCAGGCGGACTAGCGGGAGTGCTGGGGCCAACGTCCTGACTTTC	CASRRTSGSAGANVLTF	TRBD2	TRBV6-1	TRBJ2-6	.
TGCAGTCCCAGGGCCGGGCCCTACGAGCAGTACTTC	CSPRAGPYEQYF	.	TRBV20-1	TRBJ2-7	few
TGCAGTGCAAAGTTCGGCCAAGAGACCCAGTACTTC	CSAKFGQETQYF	.	TRBV20-1	TRBJ2-5	.
TGCGCCAGCAGCCAAGACTGGGCGGGACTCTACAATGAGCAGTTCTTC	CASSQDWAGLYNEQFF	.	TRBV4-3	TRBJ2-1	.
TGTGCCAGCTCACCTGCGGCTAGCGGGTACTACGAGCAGTACTTC	CASSPAASGYYEQYF	TRBD2	TRBV18	TRBJ2-7	.
TGTGCCAGCAGTTCCCCTAGCGGGAGGTATAGCACAGATACGCAGTATTTT	CASSSPSGRYSTDTQYF	TRBD2	TRBV28	TRBJ2-3	.
TGTGCCAGCAGGGAACCCGCCAAAAGACGGCTGTTTTTT	CASREPAKRRLFF	.	TRBV6-1	TRBJ1-4	.
TGTGCCAGCAGCCGTAGCGGGGGGCTCACAGATACGCAGTATTTT	CASSRSGGLTDTQYF	TRBD2	TRBV12-3/TRBV12-4	TRBJ2-3	few
TGCAGCGTCGTCTCGGGGAGGGTCAAAAACATTCAGTACTTC	CSVVSGRVKNIQYF	TRBD2	TRBV29-1	TRBJ2-4	many
TGTGCCACCAGTGATTCGACTAGCGACACAGATACGCAGTATTTT	CATSDSTSDTDTQYF	TRBD2	TRBV24-1	TRBJ2-3	.
TGTGCCACCAGTGATTTAAAAAGCGGGGGGACCGACGAGCAGTACTTC	CATSDLKSGGTDEQYF	TRBD2	TRBV24-1	TRBJ2-7	.
TGTGCCAGCAGTTTACGTCAGAGCAATCAGCCCCAGCATTTT	CASSLRQSNQPQHF	.	TRBV12-3/TRBV12-4	TRBJ1-5	.
TGTGCCAGCAGCTTAGTTGTCTTCACAGATACGCAGTATTTT	CASSLVVFTDTQYF	.	TRBV7-2	TRBJ2-3	many
TGTGCCAGCAGCCCCACACCGGCCCAAGGAGATACGCAGTATTTT	CASSPTPAQGDTQYF	.	TRBV7-8	TRBJ2-3	.
TGTGCCAGCAGAACCGCCGCTGGCGGCCCCCTGAACGAGCAGTACTTC	CASRTAAGGPLNEQYF	.	TRBV6-1	TRBJ2-7	.
TGCAGTGCTAGAGATCGGGAGGCGGAGCAGTACTTC	CSARDREAEQYF	TRBD2	TRBV20-1	TRBJ2-7	many
TGCGCCAGCAGCTCCGGACAGAGAGAGACCCAGTACTTC	CASSSGQRETQYF	.	TRBV5-1	TRBJ2-5	many
TGCAGTGCTATGGACAGGTTAATTGAAAAACTGTTTTTT	CSAMDRLIEKLFF	TRBD1	TRBV20-1	TRBJ1-4	.
TGTGCCAGCAGCTTAGGCCTAGCGGGGGCAACAGATACGCAGTATTTT	CASSLGLAGATDTQYF	TRBD2	TRBV11-2	TRBJ2-3	few
TGTGCCAGCACCTCAAAGCGGGCTAGGAATGAGCAGTTCTTC	CASTSKRARNEQFF	.	TRBV25-1	TRBJ2-1	many
TGTGCCAGCAGCCAAGATTTAACGGGCGGAAACACCATATATTTT	CASSQDLTGGNTIYF	.	TRBV4-2	TRBJ1-3	.
TGCAGCGTTGCGCGGGGCTCAGATACGCAGTATTTT	CSVARGSDTQYF	.	TRBV29-1	TRBJ2-3	.
TGTGCCAGCAGCTTTTCTTCGGGACAGGGTGTTTATGAGCAGTTCTTC	CASSFSSGQGVYEQFF	TRBD1	TRBV11-3	TRBJ2-1	.
TGCAGTGCCGCCGATCTCAGTGAAAAACTGTTTTTT	CSAADLSEKLFF	.	TRBV20-1	TRBJ1-4	many
TGTGCCAGCAGCTTAGCCCGGGGATACGGGGAAAAACTGTTTTTT	CASSLARGYGEKLFF	.	TRBV7-9	TRBJ1-4	.
TGTGCCAGCAGTTTCACTAGCGGGAGGGGCTCCTACGAGCAGTACTTC	CASSFTSGRGSYEQYF	TRBD2	TRBV6-5	TRBJ2-7	.
TGTGCCAGCTCACGGGGTAAACCTAACTATGGCTACACCTTC	CASSRGKPNYGYTF	.	TRBV18	TRBJ1-2	.
TGTGCCAGCGAGCGGAGTGGCAGGGGAGGAAACACCATATATTTT	CASERSGRGGNTIYF	.	TRBV6-1	TRBJ1-3	few
TGTGCCACCGGGGCTAGCGGTGCCCAAGAGACCCAGTACTTC	CATGASGAQETQYF	TRBD2	TRBV10-3	TRBJ2-5	few
TGTGCCAGCAGCGTAGTGGCCGGGGGGCTGGCTTTCTTT	CASSVVAGGLAFF	.	TRBV9	TRBJ1-1	.
TGTGCCATCAGTGAGGCCCCGGGACAGGCCATGAACACTGAAGCTTTCTTT	CAISEAPGQAMNTEAFF	TRBD1	TRBV10-3	TRBJ1-1	.
TGCAGTGCTAAGCCAGGGGGTCGTAGGTCCTATGGCTACACCTTC	CSAKPGGRRSYGYTF	TRBD1	TRBV20-1	TRBJ1-2	few